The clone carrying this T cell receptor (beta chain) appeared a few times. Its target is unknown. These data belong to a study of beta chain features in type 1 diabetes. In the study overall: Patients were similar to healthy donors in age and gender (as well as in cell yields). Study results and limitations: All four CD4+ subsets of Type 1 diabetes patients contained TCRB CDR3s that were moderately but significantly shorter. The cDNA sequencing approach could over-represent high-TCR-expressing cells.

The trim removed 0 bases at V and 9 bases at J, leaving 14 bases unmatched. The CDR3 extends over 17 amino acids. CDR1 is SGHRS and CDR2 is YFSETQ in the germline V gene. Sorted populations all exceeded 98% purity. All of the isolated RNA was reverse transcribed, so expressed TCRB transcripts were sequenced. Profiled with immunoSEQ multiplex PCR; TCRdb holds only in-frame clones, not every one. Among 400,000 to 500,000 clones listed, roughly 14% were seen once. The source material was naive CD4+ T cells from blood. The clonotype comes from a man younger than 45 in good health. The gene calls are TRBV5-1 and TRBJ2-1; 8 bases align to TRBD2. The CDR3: CASSLVQTSGSLGEQFF. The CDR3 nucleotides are TGCGCCAGCAGCTTGGTTCAAACGAGCGGGAGTTTGGGTGAGCAGTTCTTC.